The 26 T cell receptor beta chains reported below all come from one sample, sequenced in a study of T cell repertoires in cytomegalovirus infection. These receptors have no known antigen. TCRdb reprocessed the reads with MiXCR, giving one entry per CDR3 protein. The data contain about 160,000 distinct CDR3 sequences, 20% to 25% of them singletons. Specimen: CD8+ T cells from cultured PBMCs, collected from culture after CMV antigen stimulation. Receptors originate from a human donor in good health (CMV status not recorded). Some clones in this sample may be carry-over from other donors' samples.

This chain connects TRBV7-9 to TRBJ2-7; D remains unclear. Trimming shortened V by 4 bases and J by 0 bases, and 19 bases separated the two germline ends. CDR3 length equals 17 residues. The germline V gene has CDR1 SEHNR and CDR2 FQNEAQ (reference sequence). As DNA, the CDR3 is TGTGCCAGCAGCTCCGACCATAAGCGCCAAAGCTCCTACGAGCAGTACTTC. Its protein product is CASSSDHKRQSSYEQYF. Full variable domain (remainder filled in from reference TRBV7-9 and TRBJ2-7): DTGVSQNPRHKITKRGQNVTFRCDPISEHNRLYWYRQTLGQGPEFLTYFQNEAQLEKSRLLSDRFSAERPKGSFSTLEIQRTEQGDSAMYLCASSSDHKRQSSYEQYFGPGTRLTVT.

The sample holds a few counts of this clonotype. The genes are TRBV7-9 and TRBJ2-1; perhaps TRBD2 as D (6 bases). V was cut by 5 bases and J by 5 bases, with 25 bases left in between. Germline V gives CDR1 SEHNR, CDR2 FQNEAQ (reference sequence). This CDR3 is 18 amino acids long. CDR3 in DNA: TGTGCCAGCAGCCAAGGTTCGATTCCGGGGGTTAAACACAATGAGCAGTTCTTC. Protein: CASSQGSIPGVKHNEQFF. Together with reference TRBV7-9 and TRBJ2-1, the CDR3 gives the full variable domain: DTGVSQNPRHKITKRGQNVTFRCDPISEHNRLYWYRQTLGQGPEFLTYFQNEAQLEKSRLLSDRFSAERPKGSFSTLEIQRTEQGDSAMYLCASSQGSIPGVKHNEQFFGPGTRLTVL.

The count of this clonotype is one. Here the CDR3 reads CASSPAGTVMGQHF. The CDR3 DNA reads TGTGCCAGCAGCCCGGCAGGGACAGTAATGGGCCAGCATTTT. The V call is TRBV6-8, the J call TRBJ1-5; 7 bases fit TRBD1. CDR1 is MNHGY and CDR2 is SAAAGT in the germline V gene. This CDR3 contains 14 residues. Trimming removed 6 bases from V and 12 bases from J; junction bases left unmatched: 14.

This rearrangement joins TRBV9 to TRBJ2-1; 9 bases fit TRBD2. Trimming took 6 bases from V and 5 from J; bases not matched to a gene: 9. Germline CDR1 and CDR2: SGDLS and YYNGEE. The CDR3 has 15 residues. CDR3 sequence (DNA): TGTGCCAGCACCCCAAGGGTAGCGGGGGACAATGAGCAGTTCTTC. This gives the protein CASTPRVAGDNEQFF.

The gene calls are TRBV27 and TRBJ1-2; possibly TRBD1 for D (6 bases). Germline-derived CDR1 and CDR2 are MNHEY and SMNVEV (reference sequence). The ends were cut back, 2 bases at V and 4 bases at J, with 14 bases in the middle. The length of the CDR3 is 15 residues. CDR3 bases: TGTGCCAGCAGTTTACGGTGGGGGGGCGGCTATGGCTACACCTTC. Translation: CASSLRWGGGYGYTF.

The genes are TRBV27 and TRBJ1-4; TRBD1 aligns across 9 bases. This CDR3 spans 15 amino acids. V lost 4 bases and J lost 9; bases outside the gene matches: 9. CDR1 is MNHEY, CDR2 SMNVEV, per germline (reference sequence). In DNA form, the CDR3 reads TGTGCCAGCAGTTACACCGGGACAGGGTTGAAAAAACTGTTTTTT. Protein product: CASSYTGTGLKKLFF.

This clonotype was observed a handful of times. The genes are TRBV10-3 and TRBJ2-7; the D gene is possibly TRBD1 (5 bases). CDR3 length equals 14 residues. V was clipped by 4 bases and J by 2 bases, with 12 bases between them. Per germline, CDR1 ENHRY and CDR2 SYGVKD. CDR3 bases: TGTGCCATCAGTGGACAGTGGTGGGCCTACGAGCAGTACTTC. Amino acid sequence: CAISGQWWAYEQYF.

This clonotype was observed a handful of times. The CDR3 sequence is CASSFGLTYNEQFF. CDR3 bases: TGTGCCAGCAGCTTCGGTTTGACCTACAATGAGCAGTTCTTC. The chain links TRBV7-2 to TRBJ2-1; D gene unclear. V was clipped by 3 bases and J by 2 bases, with 8 bases between them. CDR3 length equals 14 residues. CDR1 SGHTA and CDR2 FQGNSA come from the germline V gene.

This clonotype came up a few times. The V and J genes are TRBV7-2 and TRBJ2-1; D is perhaps TRBD2 (5 bases). The CDR3 has 16 amino acids. Germline CDR1 SGHTA, CDR2 FQGNSA. Trimming stripped 0 bases from V and 8 bases from J, with 17 bases between. The CDR3 protein is CASSLATHRGSDEQFF. The CDR3 DNA follows: TGTGCCAGCAGCTTAGCGACTCACCGGGGAAGCGATGAGCAGTTCTTC.

J is TRBJ2-3 and V is TRBV7-2; tentative D call: TRBD1 (6 bases). V was shortened by 2 bases and J by 4 bases, with 13 bases between the two germline ends. This CDR3 region has 15 residues. Germline V gene sequence: CDR1 SGHTA, CDR2 FQGNSA. The CDR3 sequence is CASSLLGNRADTQYF. In DNA, the CDR3 is TGTGCCAGCAGCTTACTTGGGAACAGGGCAGATACGCAGTATTTT.

The genes are TRBV7-6 and TRBJ2-3; no firm D call. V lost 1 base and J lost 4, with 12 bases in between. There are 15 residues in the CDR3. The V gene's germline CDR1 is SGHVS and CDR2 FNYEAQ. CDR3 loop: CASSLEAFFPDTQYF. In nucleotides, the CDR3 is TGTGCCAGCAGCTTAGAAGCGTTCTTCCCAGATACGCAGTATTTT.

The rearrangement joins TRBV6-2 or TRBV6-3 to TRBJ2-5; 9 positions agree with TRBD1. Germline lookup yields CDR1 MNHEY and CDR2 SVGEGT. The V segment lost 8 bases and the J segment 2 bases; nucleotides outside the gene matches: 6. The CDR3 is 14 residues long. Here the CDR3 DNA reads TGTGCCAGCGAGGACAGGGGATATCAAGAGACCCAGTACTTC. Its protein is CASEDRGYQETQYF.

The chain employs TRBV3-1 and TRBJ1-1; TRBD1 might be the D (5 bases). The V end lost 0 bases, the J end lost 3 bases, and 14 bases lay between the germline ends. Germline CDR1 reads LGHDT; CDR2 reads YNNKEL (reference sequence). The length of the CDR3 is 16 residues. CDR3 residues: CASSQDIRGDDTEAFF. The CDR3 coding sequence is TGTGCCAGCAGCCAAGATATAAGGGGAGACGACACTGAAGCTTTCTTT.

This clonotype was recorded a few times. The rearrangement uses TRBV19 and TRBJ2-1, with TRBD1 as a possible D gene (5 bases). Looked up from germline, CDR1 is LNHDA and CDR2 is SQIVND (reference sequence). This CDR3 spans 15 amino acids. V was trimmed by 7 bases and J by 6 bases, leaving 19 bases between them. The CDR3 sequence is CASTPGPGFGNEQFF. CDR3 in DNA: TGTGCCAGTACCCCAGGGCCCGGGTTCGGCAATGAGCAGTTCTTC. Looking up the rest from reference TRBV19 and TRBJ2-1 gives the full variable domain: DGGITQSPKYLFRKEGQNVTLSCEQNLNHDAMYWYRQDPGQGLRLIYYSQIVNDFQKGDIAEGYSVSREKKESFPLTVTSAQKNPTAFYLCASTPGPGFGNEQFFGPGTRLTVL.

The chain carries TRBV12-3 or TRBV12-4 and TRBJ1-5; D gene uncertain. The V end lost 3 bases, the J end lost 7 bases, and 19 bases lay between the germline ends. This CDR3 comprises 16 residues. The CDR3 sequence: CASSFGSGGFRQPQHF. CDR3 nucleotide sequence: TGTGCCAGCAGTTTCGGCAGTGGAGGGTTTCGACAGCCCCAGCATTTT.

This clonotype was counted a few times. The genes are TRBV7-6 and TRBJ2-3, with 11 bases that match TRBD2. The J segment lost 4 bases and the V segment lost 5 bases, leaving 8 bases of the junction unmatched. Germline CDR1 reads SGHVS; CDR2 reads FNYEAQ. This CDR3 has 16 amino acids. The CDR3 nucleotides read TGTGCCAGCAGCGCCGAACTAGCGGGGGTCCCAGATACGCAGTATTTT. Its protein is CASSAELAGVPDTQYF.

This clonotype was observed a few times. The rearrangement joins TRBV19 to TRBJ2-7, with D perhaps TRBD2 (5 bases). V lost 2 bases, J lost 3 bases, and 8 bases lay in between. Germline V lookup: CDR1 LNHDA, CDR2 SQIVND (reference sequence). The CDR3 runs to 13 residues. The CDR3 loop reads CASSIQGGYEQYF. As DNA, the CDR3 is TGTGCCAGTAGTATACAAGGAGGCTACGAGCAGTACTTC.

This clonotype was seen a handful of times. The J gene is TRBJ2-1, the V gene TRBV24-1; D gene ambiguous. Per the germline V gene, CDR1 is KGHDR and CDR2 is SFDVKD. The CDR3 totals 18 residues. V was shortened by 0 bases and J by 0 bases, with 14 bases between the two germline ends. The CDR3 sequence is CATSDLSTGRSSYNEQFF. Written as DNA, the CDR3 is TGTGCCACCAGTGATTTGTCAACGGGCAGAAGCTCCTACAATGAGCAGTTCTTC.

This rearrangement joins TRBV11-2 to TRBJ1-4; 8 bases map to TRBD1. CDR3 length equals 15 residues. The V gene's germline CDR1 is SGHAT and CDR2 FQNNGV. Trimming at V came to 4 bases and at J to 4 bases, leaving 5 bases not matched to a gene. The CDR3 nucleotides read TGTGCCAGCAGCTACCGGGACAGGCTTAATGAAAAACTGTTTTTT. It specifies CASSYRDRLNEKLFF.

This clonotype was observed a handful of times. The chain is built from TRBV7-2 and TRBJ1-2; D call uncertain. The CDR3 length is 13 residues. Germline values: CDR1 SGHTA, CDR2 FQGNSA. V lost 5 bases and J lost 1, with 8 bases in between. CDR3 sequence reads: CASSIKDNYGYTF. DNA for the CDR3: TGTGCCAGCAGCATAAAGGATAACTATGGCTACACCTTC.

The chain links TRBV20-1 to TRBJ1-1; no definite D call. CDR1 and CDR2 (germline): DFQATT, SNEGSKA (reference sequence). The CDR3 loop spans 14 amino acids. V dropped 0 bases and J dropped 4 bases, with 12 bases sitting between them. In DNA, the CDR3 is TGCAGTGCTAGAGAGGCTGTGGCTACCACTGAAGCTTTCTTT. It is translated as CSAREAVATTEAFF.

This clonotype has a handful of counts. V and J are TRBV6-6 and TRBJ2-2, with TRBD1 as a possible D gene (5 bases). CDR3 length equals 13 residues. V lost 7 bases, J lost 3 bases, and 9 bases lay in between. Germline assignment: CDR1 MNHNY and CDR2 SVGAGI (reference sequence). The CDR3 sequence is CASTGKDTGELFF. The DNA of the CDR3 is TGTGCCAGCACAGGGAAGGACACCGGGGAGCTGTTTTTT.

This clonotype was seen more than once but under ten times. The rearrangement uses TRBV7-9 and TRBJ2-2; D could derive from TRBD1 or TRBD2 (5 bases each). The CDR3 is made up of 15 amino acids. From germline, CDR1 is SEHNR and CDR2 FQNEAQ (reference sequence). Trimming took off 1 base at V and 6 bases at J, with 12 bases between the two ends. This CDR3 is CASSLVGAHPGELFF. The CDR3 DNA is TGTGCCAGCAGCTTAGTCGGGGCCCATCCCGGGGAGCTGTTTTTT. Complete variable domain (other parts from reference TRBV7-9 and TRBJ2-2): DTGVSQNPRHKITKRGQNVTFRCDPISEHNRLYWYRQTLGQGPEFLTYFQNEAQLEKSRLLSDRFSAERPKGSFSTLEIQRTEQGDSAMYLCASSLVGAHPGELFFGEGSRLTVL.

This clonotype was seen more than once but under ten times. The chain recombines TRBV7-6 with TRBJ2-7, with 8 bases identical to TRBD2. CDR1 and CDR2 from the germline V gene are SGHVS and FNYEAQ. V trimming: 10 bases; J trimming: 3 bases; junction bases outside the gene matches: 14. CDR3 size: 15 residues. The CDR3 nucleotides are TGTGCCACCGGGGGGGGCAGTGACTCTTTCTACGAGCAGTACTTC. It codes for CATGGGSDSFYEQYF.

This clonotype was detected a few times. The genes are TRBV2 and TRBJ1-6; D gene ambiguous. Per germline, CDR1 SNHLY and CDR2 FYNNEI. V was cut by 4 bases and J by 4 bases, with 5 bases left in between. There are 13 residues in the CDR3. The CDR3 is CASSGAYNSPLHF. The CDR3 DNA follows: TGTGCCAGCAGTGGTGCTTATAATTCACCCCTCCACTTT.

This clonotype was seen once. V gene TRBV6-5 combines with J gene TRBJ2-1; D assignment may be TRBD1 or TRBD2 (5 bases each). V was shortened by 2 bases and J by 5 bases, with 16 bases between the two germline ends. Germline CDR1 and CDR2: MNHEY and SVGAGI. The CDR3 spans 16 residues. CDR3 nucleotides: TGTGCCAGCAGTTACAGTTCGGGGCCGAGCCACAATGAGCAGTTCTTC. This codes for CASSYSSGPSHNEQFF.